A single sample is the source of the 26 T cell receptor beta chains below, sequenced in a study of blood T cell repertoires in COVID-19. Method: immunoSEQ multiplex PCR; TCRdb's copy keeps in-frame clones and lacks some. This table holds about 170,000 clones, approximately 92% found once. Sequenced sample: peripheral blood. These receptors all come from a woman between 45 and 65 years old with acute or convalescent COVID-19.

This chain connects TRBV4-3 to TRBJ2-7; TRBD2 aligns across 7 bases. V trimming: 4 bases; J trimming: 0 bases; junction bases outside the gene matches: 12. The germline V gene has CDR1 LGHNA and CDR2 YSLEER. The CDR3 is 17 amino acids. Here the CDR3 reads CASSRRALAEGSYEQYF. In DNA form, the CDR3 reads TGCGCCAGCAGCCGGCGGGCCCTAGCGGAGGGCTCCTACGAGCAGTACTTC.

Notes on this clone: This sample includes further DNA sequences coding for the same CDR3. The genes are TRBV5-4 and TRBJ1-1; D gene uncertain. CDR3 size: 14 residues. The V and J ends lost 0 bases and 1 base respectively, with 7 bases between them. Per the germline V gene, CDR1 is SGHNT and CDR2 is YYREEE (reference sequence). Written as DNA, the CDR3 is TGTGCCAGCAGCTTGGGCCAGGCGAACACTGAAGCTTTCTTT. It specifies CASSLGQANTEAFF.

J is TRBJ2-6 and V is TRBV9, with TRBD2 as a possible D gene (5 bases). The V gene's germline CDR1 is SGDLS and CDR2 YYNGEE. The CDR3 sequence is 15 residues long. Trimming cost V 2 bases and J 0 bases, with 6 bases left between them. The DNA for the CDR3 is TGTGCCAGCAGCGTGGAGGACTCTGGGGCCAACGTCCTGACTTTC. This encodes CASSVEDSGANVLTF.

CDR3 DNA: TGTGCCAGCAGCACCCGAGTGGGGGAGGGGATGTTCGGCGAGCAGTACTTC. Translation gives CASSTRVGEGMFGEQYF. The chain is built from TRBV21-1 and TRBJ2-7; no check of the table's D call, TRBD2, against the DNA was made. TRBV21-1 corresponds to a pseudogene. This CDR3 contains 17 residues.

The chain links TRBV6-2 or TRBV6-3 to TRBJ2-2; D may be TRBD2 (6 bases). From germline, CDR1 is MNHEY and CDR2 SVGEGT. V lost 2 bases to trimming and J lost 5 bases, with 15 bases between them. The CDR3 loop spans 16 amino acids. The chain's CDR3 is CASSYISGLGTGELFF. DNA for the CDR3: TGTGCCAGCAGTTACATTAGCGGCCTCGGTACCGGGGAGCTGTTTTTT.

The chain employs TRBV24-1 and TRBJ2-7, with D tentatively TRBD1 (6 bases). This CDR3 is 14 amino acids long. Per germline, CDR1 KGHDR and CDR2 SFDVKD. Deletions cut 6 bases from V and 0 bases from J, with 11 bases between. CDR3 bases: TGTGCCACCAGTAGAGGACAGAACTCCTACGAGCAGTACTTC. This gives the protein CATSRGQNSYEQYF.

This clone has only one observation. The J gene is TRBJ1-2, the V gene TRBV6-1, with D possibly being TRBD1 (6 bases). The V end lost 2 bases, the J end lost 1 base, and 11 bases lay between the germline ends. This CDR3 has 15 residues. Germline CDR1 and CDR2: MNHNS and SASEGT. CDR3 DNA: TGTGCCAGCAGTGAATATGCCAGGGGTAACTATGGCTACACCTTC. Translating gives CASSEYARGNYGYTF.

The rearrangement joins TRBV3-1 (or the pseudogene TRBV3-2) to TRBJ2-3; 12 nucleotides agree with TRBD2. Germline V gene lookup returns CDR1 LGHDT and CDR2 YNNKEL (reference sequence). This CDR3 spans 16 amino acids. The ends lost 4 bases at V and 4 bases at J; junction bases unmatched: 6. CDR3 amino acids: CASSPLAGGLADTQYF. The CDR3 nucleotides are TGTGCCAGCAGCCCGCTAGCGGGGGGGCTTGCAGATACGCAGTATTTT.

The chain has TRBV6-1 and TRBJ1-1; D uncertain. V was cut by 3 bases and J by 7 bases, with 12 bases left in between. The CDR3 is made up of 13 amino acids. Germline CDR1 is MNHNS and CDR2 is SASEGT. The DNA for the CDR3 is TGTGCCAGCAGTGACGATGAGATGTTTGAAGCTTTCTTT. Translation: CASSDDEMFEAFF.

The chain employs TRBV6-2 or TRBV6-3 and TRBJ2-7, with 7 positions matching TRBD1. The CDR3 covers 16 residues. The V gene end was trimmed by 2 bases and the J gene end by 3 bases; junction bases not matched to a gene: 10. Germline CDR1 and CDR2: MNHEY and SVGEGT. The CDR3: CASSYGRRDSYYEQYF. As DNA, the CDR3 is TGTGCCAGCAGTTACGGCCGTAGGGACAGTTACTACGAGCAGTACTTC.

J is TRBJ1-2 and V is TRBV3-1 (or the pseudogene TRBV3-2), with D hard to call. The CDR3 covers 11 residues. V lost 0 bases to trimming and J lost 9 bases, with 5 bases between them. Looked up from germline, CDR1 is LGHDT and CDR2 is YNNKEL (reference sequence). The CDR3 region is CASSQEFSYTF. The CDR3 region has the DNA TGTGCCAGCAGCCAAGAATTTAGCTACACCTTC.

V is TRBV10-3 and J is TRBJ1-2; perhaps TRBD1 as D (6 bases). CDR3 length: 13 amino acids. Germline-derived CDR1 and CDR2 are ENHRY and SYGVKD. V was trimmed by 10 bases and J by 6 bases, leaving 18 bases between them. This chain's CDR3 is CATLRAGANGYTF. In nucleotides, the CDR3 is TGTGCCACCCTAAGGGCAGGGGCGAATGGCTACACCTTC.

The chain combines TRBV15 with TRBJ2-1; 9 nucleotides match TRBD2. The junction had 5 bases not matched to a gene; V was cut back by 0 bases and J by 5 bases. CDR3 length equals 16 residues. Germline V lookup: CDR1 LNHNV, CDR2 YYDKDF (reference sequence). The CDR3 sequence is CATSRDLLAGHNEQFF. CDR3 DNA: TGTGCCACCAGCAGAGACCTTCTAGCGGGGCACAATGAGCAGTTCTTC.

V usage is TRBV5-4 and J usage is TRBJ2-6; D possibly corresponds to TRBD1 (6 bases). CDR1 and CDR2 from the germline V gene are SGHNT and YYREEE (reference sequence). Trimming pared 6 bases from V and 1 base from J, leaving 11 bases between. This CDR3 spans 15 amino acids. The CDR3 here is CASKTGWSGANVLTF. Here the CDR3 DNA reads TGTGCCAGCAAAACAGGGTGGTCTGGGGCCAACGTCCTGACTTTC. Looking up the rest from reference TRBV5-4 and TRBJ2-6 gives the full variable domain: ETGVTQSPTHLIKTRGQQVTLRCSSQSGHNTVSWYQQALGQGPQFIFQYYREEENGRGNFPPRFSGLQFPNYSSELNVNALELDDSALYLCASKTGWSGANVLTFGAGSRLTVL.

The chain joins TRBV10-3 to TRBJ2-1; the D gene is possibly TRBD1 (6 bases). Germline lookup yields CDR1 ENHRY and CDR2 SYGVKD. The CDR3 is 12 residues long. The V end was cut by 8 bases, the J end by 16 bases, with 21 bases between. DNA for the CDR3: TGTGCCATCTTAAGTTCACCCGGGACAATATTCTTC. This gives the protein CAILSSPGTIFF.

CDR3 sequence (DNA): TGCGCCAGCAGCCAAGCCGTTCTCACTGAAGCTTTCTTT. It yields the protein CASSQAVLTEAFF. The gene calls are TRBV4-1 and TRBJ1-1; D ambiguous. Germline V lookup: CDR1 MGHRA, CDR2 YSYEKL. The CDR3 is 13 amino acids. V lost 1 base and J lost 4, with 7 bases in between.

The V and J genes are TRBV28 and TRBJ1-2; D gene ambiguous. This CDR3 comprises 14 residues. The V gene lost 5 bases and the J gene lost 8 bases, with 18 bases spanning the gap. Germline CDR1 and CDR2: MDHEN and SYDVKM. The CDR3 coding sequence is TGTGCCAGCAGTCCCCTAGGACTCGTTAAGGGCTACACCTTC. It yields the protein CASSPLGLVKGYTF.

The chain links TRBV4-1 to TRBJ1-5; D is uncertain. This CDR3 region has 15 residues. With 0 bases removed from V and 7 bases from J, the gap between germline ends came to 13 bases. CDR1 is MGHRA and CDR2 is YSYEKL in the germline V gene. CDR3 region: CASSQDGGLSQPQHF. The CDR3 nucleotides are TGCGCCAGCAGCCAAGATGGAGGGCTTAGCCAGCCCCAGCATTTT.

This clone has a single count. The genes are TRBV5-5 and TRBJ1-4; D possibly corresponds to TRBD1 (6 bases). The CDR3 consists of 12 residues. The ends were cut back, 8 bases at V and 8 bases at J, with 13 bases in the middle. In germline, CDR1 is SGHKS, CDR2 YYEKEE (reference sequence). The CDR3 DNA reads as TGTGCCAGTCAGGGGATGAGGGAAAAACTGTTTTTT. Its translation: CASQGMREKLFF.

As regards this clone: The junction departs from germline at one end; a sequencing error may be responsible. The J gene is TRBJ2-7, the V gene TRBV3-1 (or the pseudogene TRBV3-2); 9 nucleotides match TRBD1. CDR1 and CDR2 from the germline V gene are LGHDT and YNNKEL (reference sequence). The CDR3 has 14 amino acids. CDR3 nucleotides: TGTGCCACCAGCCCCGGGACAGGGACCTACGAGCAGTACTTC. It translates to CATSPGTGTYEQYF.

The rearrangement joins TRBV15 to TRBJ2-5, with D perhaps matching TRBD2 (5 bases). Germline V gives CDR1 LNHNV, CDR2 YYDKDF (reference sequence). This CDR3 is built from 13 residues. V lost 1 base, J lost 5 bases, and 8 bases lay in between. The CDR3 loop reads CATSRAGEETQYF. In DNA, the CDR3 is TGTGCCACCAGCAGAGCCGGGGAGGAGACCCAGTACTTC.

CDR3 sequence (DNA): TGTGCCAGCAGCCAACCTAAGACAGGGGCCTATGGCTACACCTTC. This codes for CASSQPKTGAYGYTF. The chain is built from TRBV6-2 or TRBV6-3 and TRBJ1-2; 8 bases align to TRBD1. Per germline, CDR1 MNHEY and CDR2 SVGEGT. The ends lost 6 bases at V and 4 bases at J; junction bases unmatched: 10. There are 15 residues in the CDR3.

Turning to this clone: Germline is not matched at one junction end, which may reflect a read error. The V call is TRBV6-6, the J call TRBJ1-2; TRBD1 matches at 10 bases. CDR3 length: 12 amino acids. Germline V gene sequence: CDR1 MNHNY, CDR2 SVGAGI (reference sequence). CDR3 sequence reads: CASRRDRGSWGF. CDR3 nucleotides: TGTGCCAGCAGACGGGACAGGGGATCTTGGGGCTTC.

CDR3 region: CASSYRTGSYNEQFF. CDR3 sequence (DNA): TGTGCCAGCAGCTACAGGACAGGGAGTTACAATGAGCAGTTCTTC. The chain recombines TRBV14 with TRBJ2-1, with 8 bases that match TRBD1. CDR3 length: 15 residues. The trim removed 5 bases at V and 4 bases at J, leaving 7 bases unmatched. Per germline, CDR1 SGHDN and CDR2 FVKESK.

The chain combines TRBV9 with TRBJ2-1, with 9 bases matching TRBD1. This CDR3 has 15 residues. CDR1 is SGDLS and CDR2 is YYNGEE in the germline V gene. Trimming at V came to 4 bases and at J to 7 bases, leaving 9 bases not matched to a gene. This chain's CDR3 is CASSWGQGDLNEQFF. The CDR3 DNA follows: TGTGCCAGCAGCTGGGGACAGGGCGATCTGAATGAGCAGTTCTTC.

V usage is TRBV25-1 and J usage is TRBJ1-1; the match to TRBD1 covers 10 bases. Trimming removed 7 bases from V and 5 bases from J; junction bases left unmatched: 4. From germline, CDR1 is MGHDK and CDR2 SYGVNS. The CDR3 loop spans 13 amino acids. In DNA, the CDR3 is TGTGCCAGCAAAGGACAGGGGGGGACTGAAGCTTTCTTT. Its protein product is CASKGQGGTEAFF.